Listed below are T cell receptor beta chains from one sample, sequenced in a study of shared clonotypes between healthy human individuals. Assay: immunoSEQ multiplex PCR; the TCRdb copy retains only in-frame clones and omits some. The sample contains roughly 810,000 clones, approximately 96% of which appear only once. The source material was naive CD8+ T cells sorted from blood. The receptors stem from a young man in good health. Both conserved end residues are part of each CDR3. A D gene is named only where the DNA matches it firmly. Expanded clones are given a class, and other clones once, few, many or no size at all.

j_call	d_call	v_call	clone_size	cdr3_aa	cdr3_nt
TRBJ2-1	-	TRBV28	once	CASNSQGNGNEQFF	TGTGCCAGCAACTCACAGGGAAACGGCAATGAGCAGTTCTTC
TRBJ2-5	-	TRBV11-2	-	CASSLGWGTQQETQYF	TGTGCCAGCAGCTTGGGATGGGGGACACAACAAGAGACCCAGTACTTC
TRBJ2-2	-	TRBV19	-	CASSIEDFNTGELFF	TGTGCCAGTAGTATAGAGGACTTTAACACCGGGGAGCTGTTTTTT
TRBJ2-1	TRBD2	TRBV5-1	-	CASSETLAGAFNEQFF	TGCGCCAGCAGCGAAACTCTAGCGGGAGCCTTCAATGAGCAGTTCTTC
TRBJ1-4	-	TRBV5-1	-	CASSVTSGEKLFF	TGCGCCAGCAGCGTGACCAGTGGTGAAAAACTGTTTTTT
TRBJ2-2	TRBD1	TRBV5-1	-	CASSPTLTGADTGELFF	TGCGCCAGCAGCCCCACTCTAACAGGGGCCGACACCGGGGAGCTGTTTTTT
TRBJ1-1	-	TRBV7-2	-	CASSLELQGNTEAFF	TGTGCCAGCAGCTTAGAATTACAGGGCAACACTGAAGCTTTCTTT
TRBJ2-7	-	TRBV5-1	-	CASSLLTVSDYEQYF	TGCGCCAGCAGCTTGTTAACAGTCTCTGACTACGAGCAGTACTTC
TRBJ2-3	-	TRBV2	-	CASILGRPSTDTQYF	-
TRBJ2-1	-	TRBV4-1	-	CASSQVLGNEQFF	TGCGCCAGCAGCCAAGTACTAGGAAATGAGCAGTTCTTC
TRBJ2-2	TRBD1	TRBV9	-	CASSPGRGPAGELFF	TGTGCCAGCAGCCCCGGCAGGGGGCCTGCCGGGGAGCTGTTTTTT
TRBJ1-3	TRBD1	TRBV4-3	-	CASSQETGDTIYF	TGCGCCAGCAGCCAGGAAACAGGGGACACCATATATTTT
TRBJ2-4	TRBD2	TRBV5-1	-	CASSILAGAKNIQYF	TGCGCCAGCAGCATACTAGCGGGAGCCAAAAACATTCAGTACTTC
TRBJ1-5	-	TRBV7-8	-	CASSTPEGPEPQHF	TGTGCCAGCAGCACCCCTGAGGGGCCGGAGCCCCAGCATTTT
TRBJ2-1	-	TRBV7-2	-	CASSSSGSLGYNEQFF	TGTGCCAGCAGCTCCTCAGGGTCTTTAGGCTACAATGAGCAGTTCTTC
TRBJ2-3	TRBD2	TRBV7-9	-	CASSLVQRDTDTQYF	TGTGCCAGCAGCTTAGTACAGCGGGACACAGATACGCAGTATTTT
TRBJ1-1	-	TRBV28	-	CASSFVEGIGTEAFF	TGTGCCAGCAGTTTTGTGGAGGGAATAGGAACTGAAGCTTTCTTT
TRBJ2-7	TRBD1	TRBV19	-	CATRDRTYYEQYF	TGTGCCACAAGGGACAGAACTTACTACGAGCAGTACTTC
TRBJ1-3	-	TRBV27	-	CASSPDHSSGNTIYF	TGTGCCAGCAGTCCCGACCACAGCTCTGGAAACACCATATATTTT
TRBJ2-2	-	TRBV4-1	-	CASSQVIEAGELFF	TGCGCCAGCAGCCAAGTTATTGAAGCCGGGGAGCTGTTTTTT
TRBJ2-5	-	TRBV6-6	-	CASIPVGHSQETQYF	TGTGCCAGCATCCCAGTGGGACATTCTCAAGAGACCCAGTACTTC
TRBJ1-5	-	TRBV6-1	-	CASRYLSNQPQHF	TGTGCCAGCAGATACCTTAGCAATCAGCCCCAGCATTTT
TRBJ2-7	-	TRBV11-2	-	CASSAGTGPYEQYF	TGTGCCAGCAGCGCCGGGACGGGACCCTACGAGCAGTACTTC